Here is one T cell receptor beta chain with its context. The protocol was immunoSEQ multiplex PCR, while the TCRdb copy is restricted to in-frame clones and leaves out a portion. Of around 730,000 clones listed, roughly 85% are singletons. These data belong to a study of shared T cell receptors in the human thymus. Looked up from germline, CDR1 is SGHDN and CDR2 is FVKESK. The V end was cut by 0 bases, the J end by 3 bases, with 9 bases between. This CDR3 region has 15 residues. The sample also formed part of further work on human thymus T cells.

The receptor's source is a girl under two years old with a congenital heart defect. The rearrangement uses TRBV14 and TRBJ2-1; D is ambiguous. The sequenced material came from thymocytes. CDR3 DNA: TGTGCCAGCAGCCAAGAGTTTGGCCGCTACAATGAGCAGTTCTTC. The encoded protein is CASSQEFGRYNEQFF.